This TCR beta chain was identified in a study of T cells after yellow fever vaccination. One entry per CDR3 protein results from TCRdb running MiXCR on the 5' RACE reads. The data show some 560,000 distinct CDR3 sequences, with around 16% seen just once and roughly 17% held by the top ten. This clonotype was observed a few times. The germline V gene encodes CDR1 MNHEY and CDR2 SVGAGI. Trimming took off 0 bases at V and 4 bases at J, with 15 bases between the two ends. There are 16 residues in the CDR3. Sequenced here: PBMCs, sampled more than 4 days after the first yellow fever vaccination. V and J are TRBV6-5 and TRBJ1-2; the D is unclear. This TCR derives from a man between 18 and 29 years old who received the YFV17D yellow fever vaccine. The CDR3, as DNA: TGTGCCAGCAGTTACTCTTTGGGGTCGGAGCCCTATGGCTACACCTTC. This encodes CASSYSLGSEPYGYTF.